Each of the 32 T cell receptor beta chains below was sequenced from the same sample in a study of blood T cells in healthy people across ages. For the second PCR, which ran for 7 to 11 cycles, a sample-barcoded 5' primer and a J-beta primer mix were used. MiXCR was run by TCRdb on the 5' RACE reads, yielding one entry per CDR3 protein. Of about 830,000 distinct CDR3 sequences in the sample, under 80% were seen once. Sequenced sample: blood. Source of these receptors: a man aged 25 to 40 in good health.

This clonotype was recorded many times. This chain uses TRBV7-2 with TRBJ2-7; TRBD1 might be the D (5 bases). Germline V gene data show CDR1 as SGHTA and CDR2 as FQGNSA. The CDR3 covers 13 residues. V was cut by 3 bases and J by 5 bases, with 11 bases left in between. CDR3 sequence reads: CASSFAGSDEQYF. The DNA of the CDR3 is TGTGCCAGCAGCTTCGCAGGGTCGGACGAGCAGTACTTC.

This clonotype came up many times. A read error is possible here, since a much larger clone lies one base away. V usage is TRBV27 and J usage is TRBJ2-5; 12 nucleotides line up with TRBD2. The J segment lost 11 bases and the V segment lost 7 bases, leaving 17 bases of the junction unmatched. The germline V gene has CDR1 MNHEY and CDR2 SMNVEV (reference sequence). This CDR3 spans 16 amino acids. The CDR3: CASNPSGGARYNEQYF. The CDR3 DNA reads TGTGCCAGCAATCCTAGCGGGGGGGCGAGATACAATGAGCAGTACTTC.

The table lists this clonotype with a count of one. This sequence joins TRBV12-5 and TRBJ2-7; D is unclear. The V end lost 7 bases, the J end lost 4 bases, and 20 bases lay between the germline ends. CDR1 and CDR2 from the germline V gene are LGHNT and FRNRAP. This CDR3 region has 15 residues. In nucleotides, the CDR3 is TGTGCTAGTGCCGTAGGAGTGAGTGGGGTTTACGAGCAGTACTTC. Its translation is CASAVGVSGVYEQYF.

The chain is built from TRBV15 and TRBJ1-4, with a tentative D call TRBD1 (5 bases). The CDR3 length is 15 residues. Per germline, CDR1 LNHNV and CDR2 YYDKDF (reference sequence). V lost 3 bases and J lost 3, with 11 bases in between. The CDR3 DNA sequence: TGTGCCACCAGCAGCAGGGTGGGGTCTAATGAAAAACTGTTTTTT. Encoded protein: CATSSRVGSNEKLFF.

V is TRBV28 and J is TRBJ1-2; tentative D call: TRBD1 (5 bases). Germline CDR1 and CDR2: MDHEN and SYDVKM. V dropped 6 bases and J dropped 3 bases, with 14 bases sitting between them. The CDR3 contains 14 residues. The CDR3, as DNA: TGTGCCAGCAGCATTGGGGCGGAATACTATGGCTACACCTTC. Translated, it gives CASSIGAEYYGYTF.

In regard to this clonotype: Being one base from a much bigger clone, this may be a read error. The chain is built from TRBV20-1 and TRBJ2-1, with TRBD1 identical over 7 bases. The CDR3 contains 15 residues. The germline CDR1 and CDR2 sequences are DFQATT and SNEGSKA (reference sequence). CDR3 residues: CNAARRDRSYNEQFF. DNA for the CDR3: TGCAATGCAGCACGCCGGGACAGATCCTACAATGAGCAGTTCTTC.

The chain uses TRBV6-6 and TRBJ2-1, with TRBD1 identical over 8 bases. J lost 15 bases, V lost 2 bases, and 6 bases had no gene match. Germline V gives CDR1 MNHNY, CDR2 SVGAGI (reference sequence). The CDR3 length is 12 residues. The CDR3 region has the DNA TGTGCCAGCAGTTACGGACGGGACAGGCTGTTCTTC. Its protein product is CASSYGRDRLFF.

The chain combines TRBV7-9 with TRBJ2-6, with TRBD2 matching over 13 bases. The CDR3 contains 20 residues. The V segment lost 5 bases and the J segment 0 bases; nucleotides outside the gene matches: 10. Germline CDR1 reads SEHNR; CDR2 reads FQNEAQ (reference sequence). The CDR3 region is CASSERLAGGSGSGANVLTF. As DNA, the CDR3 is TGTGCCAGCAGCGAGAGACTAGCGGGGGGCTCCGGCTCTGGGGCCAACGTCCTGACTTTC. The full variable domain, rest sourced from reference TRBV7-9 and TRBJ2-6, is DTGVSQNPRHKITKRGQNVTFRCDPISEHNRLYWYRQTLGQGPEFLTYFQNEAQLEKSRLLSDRFSAERPKGSFSTLEIQRTEQGDSAMYLCASSERLAGGSGSGANVLTFGAGSRLTVL.

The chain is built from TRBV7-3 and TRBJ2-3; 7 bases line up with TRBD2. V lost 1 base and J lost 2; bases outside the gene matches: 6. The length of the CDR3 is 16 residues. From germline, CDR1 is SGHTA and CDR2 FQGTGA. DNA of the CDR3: TGTGCCAGCAGCTTAAGGGGGGGGATCGACACAGATACGCAGTATTTT. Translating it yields CASSLRGGIDTDTQYF.

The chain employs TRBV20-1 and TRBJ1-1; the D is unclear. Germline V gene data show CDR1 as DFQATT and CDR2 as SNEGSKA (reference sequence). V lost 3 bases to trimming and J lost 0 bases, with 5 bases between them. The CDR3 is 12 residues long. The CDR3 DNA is TGCAGTGCTAGGGTTATGAACACTGAAGCTTTCTTT. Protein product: CSARVMNTEAFF.

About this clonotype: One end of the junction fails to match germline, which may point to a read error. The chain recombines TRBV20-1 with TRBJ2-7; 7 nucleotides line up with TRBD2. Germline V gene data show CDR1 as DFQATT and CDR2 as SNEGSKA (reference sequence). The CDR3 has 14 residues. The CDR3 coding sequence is TGCAGTGCTAGAGCAGGTGGGGACTACTACGAGCGGTACTTC. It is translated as CSARAGGDYYERYF.

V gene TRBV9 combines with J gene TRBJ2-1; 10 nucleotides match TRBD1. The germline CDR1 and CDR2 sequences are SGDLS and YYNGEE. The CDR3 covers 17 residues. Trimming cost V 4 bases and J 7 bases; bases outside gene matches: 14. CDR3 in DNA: TGTGCCAGCAGCACCCGACAGGGGGCGAGGAGGAGTAATGAGCAGTTCTTC. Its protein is CASSTRQGARRSNEQFF.

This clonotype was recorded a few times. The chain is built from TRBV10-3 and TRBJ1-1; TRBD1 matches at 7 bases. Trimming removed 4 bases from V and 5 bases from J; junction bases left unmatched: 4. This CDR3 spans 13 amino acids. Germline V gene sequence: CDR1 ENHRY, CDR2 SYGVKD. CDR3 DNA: TGTGCCATCAGTGGGACAGGAGGAACTGAAGCTTTCTTT. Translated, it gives CAISGTGGTEAFF.

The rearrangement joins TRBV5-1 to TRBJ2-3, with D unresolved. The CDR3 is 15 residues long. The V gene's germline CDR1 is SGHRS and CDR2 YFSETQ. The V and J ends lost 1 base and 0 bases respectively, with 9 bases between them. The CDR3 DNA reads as TGCGCCAGCAGCTTGTCTGGGTTCAGCACAGATACGCAGTATTTT. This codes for CASSLSGFSTDTQYF.

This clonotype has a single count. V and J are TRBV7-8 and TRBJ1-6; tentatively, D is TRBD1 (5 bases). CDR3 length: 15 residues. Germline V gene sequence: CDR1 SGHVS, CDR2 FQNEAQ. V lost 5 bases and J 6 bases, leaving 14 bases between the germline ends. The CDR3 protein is CASSPNVQANSPLHF. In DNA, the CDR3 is TGTGCCAGCAGCCCCAACGTACAGGCTAATTCACCCCTCCACTTT.

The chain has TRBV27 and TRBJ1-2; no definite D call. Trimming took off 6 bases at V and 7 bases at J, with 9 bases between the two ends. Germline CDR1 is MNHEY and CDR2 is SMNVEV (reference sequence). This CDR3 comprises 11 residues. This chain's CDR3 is CASSPGIGYTF. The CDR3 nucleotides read TGTGCCAGCAGCCCCGGGATTGGCTACACCTTC.

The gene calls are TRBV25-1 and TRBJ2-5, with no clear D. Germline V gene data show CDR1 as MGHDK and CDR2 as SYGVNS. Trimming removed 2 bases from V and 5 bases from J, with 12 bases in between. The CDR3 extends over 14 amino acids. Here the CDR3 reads CASSELASSETQYF. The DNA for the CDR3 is TGTGCCAGCAGTGAACTCGCAAGTTCGGAGACCCAGTACTTC.

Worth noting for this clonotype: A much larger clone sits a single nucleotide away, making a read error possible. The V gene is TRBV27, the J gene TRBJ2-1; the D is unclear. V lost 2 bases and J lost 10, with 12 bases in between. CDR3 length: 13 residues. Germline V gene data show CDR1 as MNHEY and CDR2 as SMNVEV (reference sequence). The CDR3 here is CASSLGISYEQFF. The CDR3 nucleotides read TGTGCCAGCAGTTTAGGGATCTCCTACGAGCAGTTCTTC.

The CDR3 DNA is TGTGCCAGCAGTGAGGGACAGCCACCCAGCGGGCAGTACTTC. Amino acids: CASSEGQPPSGQYF. This chain joins TRBV6-5 and TRBJ2-5, with a weak D call TRBD1 (7 bases). Looked up from germline, CDR1 is MNHEY and CDR2 is SVGAGI. This CDR3 is built from 14 residues. Trimming removed 5 bases at V and 11 bases at J, with 21 bases between.

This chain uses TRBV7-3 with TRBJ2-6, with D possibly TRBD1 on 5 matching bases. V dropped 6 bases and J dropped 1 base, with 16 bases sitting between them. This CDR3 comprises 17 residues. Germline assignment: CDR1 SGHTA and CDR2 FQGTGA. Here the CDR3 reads CASRRGRPWSGANVLTF. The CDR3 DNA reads TGTGCCAGCAGAAGGGGCAGACCGTGGTCTGGGGCCAACGTCCTGACTTTC.

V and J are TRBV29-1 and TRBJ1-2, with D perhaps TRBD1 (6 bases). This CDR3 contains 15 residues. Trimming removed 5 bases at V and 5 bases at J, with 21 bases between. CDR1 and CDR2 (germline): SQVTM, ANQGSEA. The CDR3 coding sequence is TGCAGCGTTTCGGGGGGGGCTCTAGATGAGTATGGCTACACCTTC. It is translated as CSVSGGALDEYGYTF.

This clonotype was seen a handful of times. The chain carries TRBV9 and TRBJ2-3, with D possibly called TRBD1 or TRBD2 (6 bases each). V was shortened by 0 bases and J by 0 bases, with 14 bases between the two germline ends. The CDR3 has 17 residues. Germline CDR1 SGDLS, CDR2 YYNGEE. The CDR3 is CASSVVGGAPSTDTQYF. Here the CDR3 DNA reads TGTGCCAGCAGCGTAGTGGGGGGCGCGCCAAGCACAGATACGCAGTATTTT. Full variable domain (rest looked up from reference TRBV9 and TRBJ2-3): DSGVTQTPKHLITATGQRVTLRCSPRSGDLSVYWYQQSLDQGLQFLIQYYNGEERAKGNILERFSAQQFPDLHSELNLSSLELGDSALYFCASSVVGGAPSTDTQYFGPGTRLTVL.

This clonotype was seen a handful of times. The CDR3, as DNA: TGTGCCAGCAGCGTAGCCATAGCGAACAATGAGCAGTTCTTC. Protein: CASSVAIANNEQFF. The J gene is TRBJ2-1, the V gene TRBV9; possibly TRBD2 for D (5 bases). The germline V and J ends were trimmed by 0 bases and 5 bases, with 9 bases remaining between them. Germline V CDR1 and CDR2: SGDLS, YYNGEE. This CDR3 spans 14 amino acids.

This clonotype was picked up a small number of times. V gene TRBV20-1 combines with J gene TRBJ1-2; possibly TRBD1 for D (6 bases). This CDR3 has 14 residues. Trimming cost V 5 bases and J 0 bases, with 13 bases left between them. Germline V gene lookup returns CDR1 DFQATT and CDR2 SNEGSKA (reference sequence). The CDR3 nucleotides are TGCAGTGCTGAGGACAGACTTACTAACTATGGCTACACCTTC. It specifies CSAEDRLTNYGYTF.

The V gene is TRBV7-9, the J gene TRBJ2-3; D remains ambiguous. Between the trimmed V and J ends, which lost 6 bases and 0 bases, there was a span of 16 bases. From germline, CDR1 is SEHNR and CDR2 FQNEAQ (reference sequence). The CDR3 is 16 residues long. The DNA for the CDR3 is TGTGCCAGCAGTCACGGAGACTTTCCTAGCACAGATACGCAGTATTTT. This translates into CASSHGDFPSTDTQYF.

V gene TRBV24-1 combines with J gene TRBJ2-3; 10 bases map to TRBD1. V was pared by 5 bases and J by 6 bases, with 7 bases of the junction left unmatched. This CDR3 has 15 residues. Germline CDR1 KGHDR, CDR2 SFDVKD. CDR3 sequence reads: CATSVRDRGWDTQYF. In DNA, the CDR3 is TGTGCCACCAGTGTCCGGGACAGGGGTTGGGATACGCAGTATTTT.

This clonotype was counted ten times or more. The CDR3 coding sequence is TGCGCCAGCAGCCCCCGGTGGGGCGTGCGGTTCGAGGCTAGCGGGAGCTCCTACAATGAGCAGTTCTTC. Its protein is CASSPRWGVRFEASGSSYNEQFF. This rearrangement joins TRBV5-1 to TRBJ2-1; 10 nucleotides align to TRBD2. The CDR3 sequence is 23 residues long. V trimming: 4 bases; J trimming: 0 bases; junction bases outside the gene matches: 25. Germline V gene lookup returns CDR1 SGHRS and CDR2 YFSETQ.

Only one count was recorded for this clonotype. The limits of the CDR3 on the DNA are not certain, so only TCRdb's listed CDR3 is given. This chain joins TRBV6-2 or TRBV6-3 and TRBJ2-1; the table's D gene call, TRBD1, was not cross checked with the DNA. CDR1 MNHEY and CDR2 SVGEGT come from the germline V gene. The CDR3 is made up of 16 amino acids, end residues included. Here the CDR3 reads CASSTSTSGDGNEQFF.

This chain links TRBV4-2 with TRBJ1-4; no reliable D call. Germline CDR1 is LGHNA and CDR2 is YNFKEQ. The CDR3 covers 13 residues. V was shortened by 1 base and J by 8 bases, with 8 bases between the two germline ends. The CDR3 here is CASSQAIGEKLFF. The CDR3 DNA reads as TGTGCCAGCAGCCAAGCGATTGGAGAAAAACTGTTTTTT.

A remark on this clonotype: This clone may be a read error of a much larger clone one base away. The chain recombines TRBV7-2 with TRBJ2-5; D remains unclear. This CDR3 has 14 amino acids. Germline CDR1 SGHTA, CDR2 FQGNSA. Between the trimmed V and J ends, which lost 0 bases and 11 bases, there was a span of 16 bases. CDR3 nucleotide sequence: TGTGCCAGCAGCTTAGCCGATACGTATAATGAGCAGTACTTC. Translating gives CASSLADTYNEQYF.

This CDR3 reads CASSLGRKVAGGSYNEQYF. CDR3 bases: TGTGCCAGCAGCTTAGGGCGAAAGGTAGCGGGGGGGTCCTACAATGAGCAGTACTTC. This chain uses TRBV7-2 with TRBJ2-7, with TRBD2 identical over 11 bases. Germline lookup yields CDR1 SGHTA and CDR2 FQGNSA. This CDR3 has 19 amino acids. With V trimmed by 1 base and J by 7 bases, 18 bases remained unmatched.

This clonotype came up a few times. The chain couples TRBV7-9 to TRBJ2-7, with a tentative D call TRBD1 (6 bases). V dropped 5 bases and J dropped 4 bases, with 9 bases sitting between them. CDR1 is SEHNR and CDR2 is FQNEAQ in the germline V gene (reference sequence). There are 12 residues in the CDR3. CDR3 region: CASSNTGYEQYF. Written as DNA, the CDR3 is TGTGCCAGCAGCAACACAGGGTACGAGCAGTACTTC.